What follows are 5 T cell receptor beta chains derived from one specimen sequenced in a study of blood T cell repertoires in COVID-19. Clones were read by immunoSEQ multiplex PCR, and TCRdb kept only the in-frame ones, dropping some. The data show more than 95,000 clones, 65% to 90% seen once. Sequenced input: peripheral blood. These receptors were taken from a woman of 80 years or more with acute or convalescent COVID-19.

DNA of the CDR3: TGTGCCAGCACCAGGGGACAGGGGGCTGTGCAGCCCCAGCATTTT. Residues: CASTRGQGAVQPQHF. The gene calls are TRBV2 and TRBJ1-5, with TRBD1 matching over 12 bases. The V and J ends lost 7 bases and 7 bases, in that order; junction bases with no gene match: 8. Germline-derived CDR1 and CDR2 are SNHLY and FYNNEI. This CDR3 has 15 residues.

The DNA for the CDR3 is TGCGCCAGCAGCTTGGAAGGTAGTGGGGCTGAAAAACTGTTTTTT. Its protein product is CASSLEGSGAEKLFF. This chain links TRBV5-1 with TRBJ1-4; TRBD1 might be the D (5 bases). Germline V gene data show CDR1 as SGHRS and CDR2 as YFSETQ. This CDR3 comprises 15 residues. V lost 0 bases, J lost 7 bases, and 13 bases lay in between.

This clone was counted a few times. The rearrangement links TRBV11-2 to TRBJ2-7; 12 nucleotides align to TRBD1. This CDR3 region has 18 residues. CDR1 and CDR2 (germline): SGHAT, FQNNGV. V shed 4 bases, J shed 4 bases, and the junction held 14 bases outside the gene matches. The CDR3 loop is CASSSIYRDRGQGYEQYF. In nucleotides, the CDR3 is TGTGCCAGCAGCTCTATATACCGGGACAGGGGGCAAGGGTACGAGCAGTACTTC.

This clone showed up just a few times. The chain has TRBV20-1 and TRBJ2-1; 8 bases are a match to TRBD2. CDR1 DFQATT and CDR2 SNEGSKA come from the germline V gene (reference sequence). The CDR3 is made up of 11 amino acids. The trim removed 5 bases at V and 15 bases at J, leaving 9 bases unmatched. In DNA form, the CDR3 reads TGCAGTGCTGCCCTTTTAGCGGGGCTGTTCTTC. Translation: CSAALLAGLFF.

This chain connects TRBV9 to TRBJ1-6; 7 nucleotides match TRBD1. Germline V lookup: CDR1 SGDLS, CDR2 YYNGEE. The CDR3 has 16 residues. V dropped 0 bases and J dropped 14; count of bases not matched to a gene: 14. In DNA, the CDR3 is TGTGCCAGCAGCGTAGGAGGACAGGTTTCCCTCAACTCCCTCCACTTT. Its protein is CASSVGGQVSLNSLHF.